The 24 T cell receptor beta chains reported below all come from one sample, sequenced in a study of cytomegalovirus exposure and HLA in healthy donors. PCR amplification relied on 60 Vbeta primers (plus 13 Jbeta primers). Sequenced by immunoSEQ multiplex PCR; TCRdb stores in-frame clones only, minus some. Of some 90,000 clones in the sample, 55% to 75% are singletons; the top ten hold 2% to 2.5%. Sequencing used PBMCs. These receptors were collected from a middle-aged man in good health and CMV-seronegative.

J is TRBJ2-7 and V is TRBV7-2; the match to TRBD2 covers 10 bases. The CDR3 totals 16 residues. CDR1 is SGHTA and CDR2 is FQGNSA in the germline V gene. V lost 2 bases to trimming and J lost 7 bases; unmatched junction nucleotides: 11. This CDR3 is CASSLNPASGRDEQYF. CDR3 nucleotides: TGTGCCAGCAGCTTAAACCCAGCTAGCGGGAGAGATGAGCAGTACTTC.

The chain is built from TRBV19 and TRBJ2-2; 8 bases map to TRBD1. Germline-derived CDR1 and CDR2 are LNHDA and SQIVND (reference sequence). Unmatched junction bases numbered 4, after V lost 9 bases and J lost 1 base. CDR3 length: 14 amino acids. The CDR3 bases are TGTGCCAGCAGGGGGCGGGTGAACACCGGGGAGCTGTTTTTT. Its translation is CASRGRVNTGELFF.

V gene TRBV10-1 combines with J gene TRBJ2-1, with 8 bases matching TRBD1. This CDR3 contains 13 residues. Germline lookup yields CDR1 WNHNN and CDR2 SYGVQD (reference sequence). With 5 bases clipped from V and 6 bases from J, the junction kept 3 bases outside the gene matches. CDR3 sequence: CASSMGQVNEQFF. CDR3 DNA sequence: TGCGCCAGCAGTATGGGACAGGTCAATGAGCAGTTCTTC.

This sequence joins TRBV5-1 and TRBJ2-7; 13 nucleotides match TRBD2. The CDR3 has 16 amino acids. Germline V gene data show CDR1 as SGHRS and CDR2 as YFSETQ. Trimming cost V 6 bases and J 6 bases; bases outside gene matches: 12. In DNA form, the CDR3 reads TGCGCCAGCACCTCGTCAGGACTAGCGGGGGCAGGCGAGCAGTACTTC. Amino acids: CASTSSGLAGAGEQYF.

V usage is TRBV28 and J usage is TRBJ1-2; D is unresolved. The CDR3 consists of 12 residues. Per germline, CDR1 MDHEN and CDR2 SYDVKM. V lost 8 bases to trimming and J lost 6 bases, with 13 bases between them. The CDR3 reads CASYTPGDGYTF. Written as DNA, the CDR3 is TGTGCCAGCTATACCCCCGGGGATGGCTACACCTTC.

The chain employs TRBV13 and TRBJ1-5, with 10 bases aligning to TRBD1. CDR1 is PRHDT and CDR2 is FYEKMQ in the germline V gene (reference sequence). The ends lost 5 bases at V and 5 bases at J; junction bases unmatched: 6. The CDR3 has 15 residues. The CDR3 loop reads CASSKGQGIHQPQHF. CDR3 bases: TGTGCCAGCAGCAAGGGACAGGGGATCCATCAGCCCCAGCATTTT.

The rearrangement uses TRBV5-5 and TRBJ1-1; perhaps TRBD1 as D (6 bases). V gave up 4 bases and J gave up 0 bases, with 13 bases separating them. The length of the CDR3 is 15 residues. Germline V gene lookup returns CDR1 SGHKS and CDR2 YYEKEE (reference sequence). CDR3 sequence: CASSPPRGVNTEAFF. CDR3 sequence (DNA): TGTGCCAGCAGCCCTCCCAGGGGCGTGAACACTGAAGCTTTCTTT. Variable domain in full (rest from reference TRBV5-5 and TRBJ1-1): DAGVTQSPTHLIKTRGQQVTLRCSPISGHKSVSWYQQVLGQGPQFIFQYYEKEERGRGNFPDRFSARQFPNYSSELNVNALLLGDSALYLCASSPPRGVNTEAFFGQGTRLTVV.

The rearrangement joins TRBV7-9 to TRBJ2-2, with TRBD1 matching 9 bases. Germline V gives CDR1 SEHNR, CDR2 FQNEAQ (reference sequence). With 4 bases clipped from V and 2 bases from J, the junction kept 14 bases outside the gene matches. The CDR3 runs 19 residues. Here the CDR3 reads CASSSGRDRVVINTGELFF. CDR3 DNA sequence: TGTGCCAGCAGCTCAGGCCGGGACAGGGTTGTTATTAACACCGGGGAGCTGTTTTTT.

The CDR3 DNA reads as TGTGCCAGCAGCCCCCCATATCCTTTAGCGGATTACAATGAGCAGTTCTTC. It specifies CASSPPYPLADYNEQFF. The chain is built from TRBV7-9 and TRBJ2-1; D is perhaps TRBD2 (6 bases). CDR3 length: 17 residues. Trimming removed 5 bases at V and 4 bases at J, with 21 bases between. Germline CDR1 reads SEHNR; CDR2 reads FQNEAQ (reference sequence).

The chain couples TRBV2 to TRBJ2-2; 7 bases fit TRBD1. CDR3 length: 15 amino acids. The V and J ends lost 7 bases and 0 bases, in that order; junction bases with no gene match: 5. In germline, CDR1 is SNHLY, CDR2 FYNNEI. The CDR3 nucleotides are TGTGCCAGCACTCGGGACAGCTCGAACACCGGGGAGCTGTTTTTT. Encoded protein: CASTRDSSNTGELFF.

The chain uses TRBV11-2 and TRBJ1-2, with D maybe TRBD1 (5 bases). Germline V gene data show CDR1 as SGHAT and CDR2 as FQNNGV. V lost 5 bases and J 8 bases, leaving 18 bases between the germline ends. CDR3 size: 14 residues. Here the CDR3 DNA reads TGTGCCAGCAGCATATCCGGGGGGAGGAGCGGCTACACCTTC. Protein product: CASSISGGRSGYTF.

This clone was seen a few times. The chain carries TRBV28 and TRBJ2-7; D gene uncertain. The CDR3 has 12 residues. CDR1 MDHEN and CDR2 SYDVKM come from the germline V gene. V was shortened by 10 bases and J by 8 bases, with 18 bases between the two germline ends. This CDR3 reads CATTRGISQQYF. The DNA of the CDR3 is TGTGCCACCACGAGAGGCATTTCCCAGCAGTACTTC.

The chain links TRBV4-2 to TRBJ2-7; D perhaps matches TRBD1 (7 bases). Germline CDR1 is LGHNA and CDR2 is YNFKEQ. This CDR3 contains 15 residues. Trimming removed 3 bases from V and 3 bases from J, with 15 bases in between. The CDR3 nucleotides are TGTGCCAGCAGCCACGAGGAGGGACAGCACTACGAGCAGTACTTC. Translated, it gives CASSHEEGQHYEQYF.

This clone was picked up a small number of times. This sequence joins TRBV6-5 and TRBJ1-1; 8 bases fit TRBD1. Germline CDR1 is MNHEY and CDR2 is SVGAGI. CDR3 length: 15 amino acids. Unmatched junction bases numbered 8, after V lost 5 bases and J lost 3 bases. Written as DNA, the CDR3 is TGTGCCAGCAGTGGGGTAACAGGGGGGTACACTGAAGCTTTCTTT. The encoded protein is CASSGVTGGYTEAFF.

This clone was picked up one time. DNA of the CDR3: TGCGCCAGCAGCTTGGCCGGGACTCAAGTAACCACCGGGGAGCTGTTTTTT. Translation gives CASSLAGTQVTTGELFF. The gene calls are TRBV5-1 and TRBJ2-2; TRBD2 is a possible D gene (6 bases). Germline CDR1 and CDR2: SGHRS and YFSETQ. The germline V and J ends were trimmed by 0 bases and 4 bases, with 16 bases remaining between them. This CDR3 has 17 amino acids.

Comment on this clone: The junction and the germline gene differ at one end; a read error may be behind it. The chain combines TRBV7-9 with TRBJ2-2, with TRBD1 identical over 8 bases. In germline, CDR1 is SEHNR, CDR2 FQNEAQ (reference sequence). The CDR3 totals 16 residues. The CDR3 region is CSSSRVGQGNTGELFF. The CDR3 DNA reads as TGTTCCAGCAGCCGAGTAGGACAGGGGAACACCGGGGAGCTGTTTTTT.

This sequence joins TRBV19 and TRBJ1-1; D is ambiguous. The CDR3 is 15 residues long. The V end was cut by 1 base, the J end by 0 bases, with 9 bases between. Germline-derived CDR1 and CDR2 are LNHDA and SQIVND (reference sequence). The CDR3 DNA sequence: TGTGCCAGTAGTATAGGAGGTGTGGTGAACACTGAAGCTTTCTTT. This translates into CASSIGGVVNTEAFF.

The CDR3, as DNA: TGTGCCTGGAGTGCTCGCTCTTCTGTTGGGAGAAATGAAAAACTGTTTTTT. Amino acids: CAWSARSSVGRNEKLFF. The rearrangement uses TRBV30 and TRBJ1-4; D remains unclear. V lost 1 base, J lost 5 bases, and 20 bases lay in between. The CDR3 is 17 residues long. Germline assignment: CDR1 GTSNPN and CDR2 SVGIG (reference sequence).

This chain joins TRBV7-2 and TRBJ1-2; 10 positions match TRBD1. With 5 bases clipped from V and 3 bases from J, the junction kept 6 bases outside the gene matches. This CDR3 has 15 amino acids. Looked up from germline, CDR1 is SGHTA and CDR2 is FQGNSA. CDR3 DNA: TGTGCCAGCAGCCAGGGACAGGGGAAGTACTATGGCTACACCTTC. The encoded protein is CASSQGQGKYYGYTF.

The chain couples TRBV13 to TRBJ1-1; D gene ambiguous. Germline assignment: CDR1 PRHDT and CDR2 FYEKMQ (reference sequence). The CDR3 spans 14 residues. Between the trimmed V and J ends, which lost 4 bases and 2 bases, there was a span of 11 bases. The CDR3: CASSYRAANTEAFF. DNA for the CDR3: TGTGCCAGCAGCTACCGAGCGGCTAACACTGAAGCTTTCTTT.

This clone has just a few counts. The CDR3 bases are TGTGCCAGCAGCCCGAGACCCCAAGCGGAGGAAAAACTGTTTTTT. This gives the protein CASSPRPQAEEKLFF. This chain uses TRBV11-2 with TRBJ1-4; D gene ambiguous. This CDR3 has 15 amino acids. Germline V gene lookup returns CDR1 SGHAT and CDR2 FQNNGV. Trimming stripped 5 bases from V and 8 bases from J, with 18 bases between.

The chain uses TRBV5-1 and TRBJ2-7; TRBD1 matches at 8 bases. Germline trimming cut 4 bases from V and 2 bases from J; bases unmatched to any gene: 14. There are 17 residues in the CDR3. In germline, CDR1 is SGHRS, CDR2 YFSETQ. The CDR3 is CASSAQGAGSPTYEQYF. The CDR3 DNA reads as TGCGCCAGCAGCGCGCAGGGGGCGGGTAGCCCAACCTACGAGCAGTACTTC.

This chain uses TRBV11-2 with TRBJ2-3, with D tentatively TRBD2 (5 bases). V lost 4 bases and J lost 3, with 11 bases in between. The CDR3 runs 14 residues. Germline V gene lookup returns CDR1 SGHAT and CDR2 FQNNGV. The CDR3 reads CASSSVRRTDTQYF. The CDR3 DNA follows: TGTGCCAGCAGCTCCGTACGGAGGACAGATACGCAGTATTTT.

This rearrangement joins TRBV10-1 to TRBJ2-1; D is perhaps TRBD2 (5 bases). CDR3 size: 19 residues. Trimming took 0 bases from V and 0 from J, leaving 18 bases between them. In germline, CDR1 is WNHNN, CDR2 SYGVQD (reference sequence). CDR3 DNA sequence: TGCGCCAGCAGTGAGTCTCTATCTCCGGGGTTTAGCTCCTACAATGAGCAGTTCTTC. Its translation is CASSESLSPGFSSYNEQFF.